What follows are 29 T cell receptor beta chains derived from one specimen sequenced in a study of T cell responses to AZD1222 COVID-19 vaccine (dated by TCRdb to the early 2020s). The time point label for this specimen denotes: baseline before first vaccination. The sample's treatment or condition label is to be understood as: meningococcal conjugate vaccine given as trial control. To prepare the library, the immunoSEQ multiplex PCR assay was applied. The source is immuneACCESS, and TCRdb retained only in-frame sequences with V and J called. Part of the clones is not carried over; for the studies checked, unresolved V genes explain less than half of this, and the remainder is unexplained. The sample data list 150,000 or so clones, and 88% of these were observed just once. Of the sample, 3% to 4% falls within the top ten clones. This specimen was peripheral blood, taken on day 0 of MenACWY control vaccination. The receptors stem from an adult in good health.

The chain combines TRBV5-6 with TRBJ1-2, with no clear D. V dropped 4 bases and J dropped 4 bases, with 11 bases sitting between them. The CDR3 has 13 residues. The germline gives CDR1 SGHDT, CDR2 YYEEEE. In DNA form, the CDR3 reads TGTGCCAGCAGCCCCACACAATCCTATGGCTACACCTTC. It yields the protein CASSPTQSYGYTF.

The chain has TRBV5-5 and TRBJ1-3, with TRBD1 as a possible D gene (5 bases). Deletions cut 0 bases from V and 2 bases from J, with 9 bases between. In germline, CDR1 is SGHKS, CDR2 YYEKEE (reference sequence). The CDR3 is made up of 15 amino acids. CDR3 region: CASSLARDPGNTIYF. The CDR3 DNA is TGTGCCAGCAGCTTGGCCAGGGATCCTGGAAACACCATATATTTT.

The chain joins TRBV6-2 or TRBV6-3 to TRBJ2-3, with a tentative D call TRBD1 (5 bases). Trimming took off 5 bases at V and 6 bases at J, with 15 bases between the two ends. The CDR3 has 14 residues. CDR1 and CDR2 from the germline V gene are MNHEY and SVGEGT. The CDR3 DNA reads TGTGCCAGCAGTAGACCTCTTGGGGCGGATACGCAGTATTTT. Protein sequence: CASSRPLGADTQYF.

V and J are TRBV7-6 and TRBJ2-5; 9 nucleotides align to TRBD1. The germline V gene encodes CDR1 SGHVS and CDR2 FNYEAQ. This CDR3 spans 15 amino acids. V shed 5 bases, J shed 4 bases, and the junction held 8 bases outside the gene matches. The CDR3 loop reads CASSLSQGAAETQYF. CDR3 coding DNA: TGTGCCAGCAGCCTATCACAGGGGGCGGCAGAGACCCAGTACTTC. The variable domain in full, with the rest retrieved from reference TRBV7-6 and TRBJ2-5, is GAGVSQSPRYKVTKRGQDVALRCDPISGHVSLYWYRQALGQGPEFLTYFNYEAQQDKSGLPNDRFSAERPEGSISTLTIQRTEQRDSAMYRCASSLSQGAAETQYFGPGTRLLVL.

The V call is TRBV24-1, the J call TRBJ2-7, with TRBD2 as a possible D gene (6 bases). The CDR3 sequence is 15 residues long. The V and J ends lost 2 bases and 0 bases respectively, with 10 bases between them. In germline, CDR1 is KGHDR, CDR2 SFDVKD. CDR3 in DNA: TGTGCCACCAGTGATTCGCGGGAACCCTCCTACGAGCAGTACTTC. Its translation is CATSDSREPSYEQYF.

With regard to this clone: An end of the junction differs from the germline gene, which may be a read error. The sample holds other DNA sequences that translate to the same CDR3. V gene TRBV7-9 combines with J gene TRBJ1-2; maybe TRBD1 (6 bases). The CDR3 contains 13 residues. In germline, CDR1 is SEHNR, CDR2 FQNEAQ (reference sequence). The CDR3 protein is CASSLKQGYGYTF. In DNA, the CDR3 is TGTGCCAGCAGCTTAAAACAGGGTTATGGCTATACCTTC.

The chain has TRBV9 and TRBJ2-5, with TRBD2 identical over 8 bases. Germline values: CDR1 SGDLS, CDR2 YYNGEE. There are 17 residues in the CDR3. V dropped 3 bases and J dropped 5; count of bases not matched to a gene: 15. The CDR3 nucleotides read TGTGCCAGCAGCGGAGGGAGGGAAAGCGGGAGTTATGAGACCCAGTACTTC. Protein: CASSGGRESGSYETQYF.

This chain links TRBV5-6 with TRBJ1-1, with unresolved D. V lost 0 bases and J lost 7, with 10 bases in between. Germline values: CDR1 SGHDT, CDR2 YYEEEE. The length of the CDR3 is 13 residues. CDR3 sequence reads: CASSLVSGNEAFF. The CDR3, as DNA: TGTGCCAGCAGCTTGGTCTCGGGGAATGAAGCTTTCTTT.

The chain combines TRBV6-2 or TRBV6-3 with TRBJ2-3; a possible D gene is TRBD2 (6 bases). The CDR3 is 14 amino acids. CDR1 and CDR2 (germline): MNHEY, SVGEGT. V lost 5 bases to trimming and J lost 4 bases, with 13 bases between them. The chain's CDR3 is CASSNQGGPDTQYF. The CDR3 nucleotides read TGTGCCAGCAGTAACCAGGGAGGACCAGATACGCAGTATTTT.

The rearrangement links TRBV6-5 to TRBJ2-5; the D is unclear. With 6 bases removed from V and 3 bases from J, the gap between germline ends came to 14 bases. This CDR3 is 14 amino acids long. Germline CDR1 reads MNHEY; CDR2 reads SVGAGI. The CDR3 region has the DNA TGTGCCAGCAGCCATAATTTGAGGAAAGAGACCCAGTACTTC. This sequence encodes CASSHNLRKETQYF.

This chain joins TRBV5-1 and TRBJ2-2; tentatively, D is TRBD1 (6 bases). Germline V gives CDR1 SGHRS, CDR2 YFSETQ. V was shortened by 2 bases and J by 3 bases, with 11 bases between the two germline ends. The CDR3 length is 15 residues. The CDR3 spells CASSFRGSDTGELFF. The CDR3 DNA follows: TGCGCCAGCAGCTTCAGGGGAAGTGACACCGGGGAGCTGTTTTTT.

This CDR3 reads CASSGAGYTF. CDR3 sequence (DNA): TGTGCCAGCAGTGGGGCTGGCTACACCTTC. V is TRBV9 and J is TRBJ1-2, with a weak D call TRBD1 (5 bases). Germline assignment: CDR1 SGDLS and CDR2 YYNGEE. The CDR3 runs 10 residues. V was cut by 5 bases and J by 7 bases, with 6 bases left in between.

The genes are TRBV6-5 and TRBJ1-2, with 11 bases that match TRBD1. The CDR3 spans 14 residues. Trimming cost V 6 bases and J 8 bases; bases outside gene matches: 8. Germline CDR1 and CDR2: MNHEY and SVGAGI. The CDR3 loop reads CASRTGTGGSGYTF. CDR3 in DNA: TGTGCCAGCAGAACCGGGACAGGGGGGTCGGGCTACACCTTC.

The chain uses TRBV6-2 or TRBV6-3 and TRBJ2-5; the match to TRBD2 covers 8 bases. V gave up 8 bases and J gave up 2 bases; unmatched junction bases: 4. The CDR3 runs 13 residues. Looked up from germline, CDR1 is MNHEY and CDR2 is SVGEGT. The CDR3 reads CASCREGQETQYF. CDR3 nucleotides: TGTGCCAGCTGCCGGGAGGGGCAAGAGACCCAGTACTTC.

This chain connects TRBV6-2 or TRBV6-3 to TRBJ2-7; D is perhaps TRBD2 (5 bases). Germline CDR1 is MNHEY and CDR2 is SVGEGT. CDR3 length: 13 residues. With 4 bases removed from V and 1 base from J, the gap between germline ends came to 8 bases. CDR3 coding DNA: TGTGCCAGCAGTTTCGAGGGTTCCTACGAGCAGTACTTC. Amino acids: CASSFEGSYEQYF.

The genes are TRBV30 and TRBJ2-3; 7 nucleotides align to TRBD1. Trimming cost V 2 bases and J 1 base; bases outside gene matches: 3. The CDR3 is made up of 14 amino acids. Germline values: CDR1 GTSNPN, CDR2 SVGIG (reference sequence). The CDR3 bases are TGTGCCTGGAGTACTACAGGGGGCACAGATACGCAGTATTTT. Its translation: CAWSTTGGTDTQYF.

The genes are TRBV6-5 and TRBJ1-1; D perhaps matches TRBD1 (6 bases). V was cut by 8 bases and J by 4 bases, with 20 bases left in between. The CDR3 totals 15 residues. CDR1 and CDR2 (germline): MNHEY, SVGAGI. This CDR3 is CASLFDGGGGTEAFF. The DNA for the CDR3 is TGTGCCAGCCTATTTGACGGGGGAGGGGGCACTGAAGCTTTCTTT.

This clone was observed a single time. V is TRBV6-6 and J is TRBJ1-2; the D is unclear. The germline gives CDR1 MNHNY, CDR2 SVGAGI (reference sequence). CDR3 length: 14 amino acids. V lost 5 bases and J 3 bases, leaving 13 bases between the germline ends. CDR3 coding DNA: TGTGCCAGCAGTGCTCCCGGTGGGGACTATGGCTACACCTTC. Protein sequence: CASSAPGGDYGYTF.

V usage is TRBV5-1 and J usage is TRBJ2-3; weak D call: TRBD2 (7 bases). CDR3 size: 15 residues. Germline V gene data show CDR1 as SGHRS and CDR2 as YFSETQ. V was pared by 4 bases and J by 4 bases, with 16 bases between. The DNA for the CDR3 is TGCGCCAGCAGCCCACGTGGGGGGGCTGCAGATACGCAGTATTTT. Protein: CASSPRGGAADTQYF.

The chain employs TRBV29-1 and TRBJ2-1; possibly TRBD2 for D (5 bases). The CDR3 is made up of 14 amino acids. CDR1 is SQVTM, CDR2 ANQGSEA, per germline. The V end was cut by 6 bases, the J end by 4 bases, with 16 bases between. This CDR3 reads CSVGGRLMYNEQFF. The CDR3, as DNA: TGCAGCGTCGGAGGAAGGCTAATGTACAATGAGCAGTTCTTC.

The chain carries TRBV9 and TRBJ1-6; 8 bases fit TRBD1. From germline, CDR1 is SGDLS and CDR2 YYNGEE. V shed 3 bases, J shed 3 bases, and the junction held 8 bases outside the gene matches. The CDR3 totals 17 residues. CDR3 in DNA: TGTGCCAGCAGCGAGACAGGGGCGATGGGCTATAATTCACCCCTCCACTTT. It codes for CASSETGAMGYNSPLHF.

The rearrangement uses TRBV7-9 and TRBJ1-4; possible D gene TRBD1, 6 bases. V lost 5 bases and J lost 8, with 18 bases in between. Germline assignment: CDR1 SEHNR and CDR2 FQNEAQ (reference sequence). CDR3 length: 15 residues. The CDR3 DNA reads TGTGCCAGCAGCCCGGCCGGGACATCGAGAGAAAAACTGTTTTTT. Translating it yields CASSPAGTSREKLFF.

The CDR3 loop reads CASNEGGHTGELFF. The DNA of the CDR3 is TGTGCCAGCAACGAGGGGGGGCACACCGGGGAGCTGTTTTTT. The genes are TRBV9 and TRBJ2-2, with D maybe TRBD2 (7 bases). This CDR3 is built from 14 residues. Per the germline V gene, CDR1 is SGDLS and CDR2 is YYNGEE. Deletions cut 6 bases from V and 3 bases from J, with 12 bases between. Combining the CDR3 with reference TRBV9 and TRBJ2-2 gives the whole variable domain DSGVTQTPKHLITATGQRVTLRCSPRSGDLSVYWYQQSLDQGLQFLIQYYNGEERAKGNILERFSAQQFPDLHSELNLSSLELGDSALYFCASNEGGHTGELFFGEGSRLTVL.

The chain recombines TRBV7-9 with TRBJ2-7; D uncertain. Between the trimmed V and J ends, which lost 1 base and 3 bases, there was a span of 7 bases. Germline loops: CDR1 SEHNR, CDR2 FQNEAQ (reference sequence). CDR3 length equals 13 residues. The CDR3 spells CASSLGILYEQYF. Here the CDR3 DNA reads TGTGCCAGCAGCTTAGGAATTCTCTACGAGCAGTACTTC.

The chain carries TRBV6-5 and TRBJ2-7; 7 nucleotides line up with TRBD2. Trimming at V came to 2 bases and at J to 0 bases, leaving 1 base not matched to a gene. Germline values: CDR1 MNHEY, CDR2 SVGAGI. The CDR3 totals 14 residues. The CDR3 DNA sequence: TGTGCCAGCAGTTACGGACTAGGCTCCTACGAGCAGTACTTC. Its protein is CASSYGLGSYEQYF.

This chain links TRBV15 with TRBJ2-4; TRBD2 might be the D (5 bases). Germline V gives CDR1 LNHNV, CDR2 YYDKDF (reference sequence). V lost 0 bases and J lost 0, with 12 bases in between. The CDR3 covers 17 residues. The CDR3 DNA reads as TGTGCCACCAGCAGAGATGGGAGTGGCGAAGCCAAAAACATTCAGTACTTC. This sequence encodes CATSRDGSGEAKNIQYF.

The V and J genes are TRBV9 and TRBJ1-5, with 10 nucleotides matching TRBD1. J gave up 6 bases and V 5 bases, and 2 bases lay outside the gene matches. In germline, CDR1 is SGDLS, CDR2 YYNGEE. CDR3 length equals 13 residues. In DNA, the CDR3 is TGTGCCAGCAGTAGGACAGGGGGTCAGCCCCAGCATTTT. Translation: CASSRTGGQPQHF.

This chain uses TRBV29-1 with TRBJ1-1, with unresolved D. The length of the CDR3 is 12 residues. Trimming took off 5 bases at V and 4 bases at J, with 11 bases between the two ends. Germline V lookup: CDR1 SQVTM, CDR2 ANQGSEA. Written as DNA, the CDR3 is TGCAGCGTTTTCACCAGTGTCACTGAAGCTTTCTTT. It is translated as CSVFTSVTEAFF.

The chain employs TRBV6-6 and TRBJ1-2; D not certain. Germline CDR1 is MNHNY and CDR2 is SVGAGI (reference sequence). V lost 6 bases, J lost 3 bases, and 5 bases lay in between. CDR3 size: 11 residues. CDR3: CASRTDYGYTF. CDR3 in DNA: TGTGCCAGCAGGACGGACTATGGCTACACCTTC.